The T cell receptor beta chain under discussion was sequenced for a study of CD8 T cells in Susac syndrome. Germline lookup yields CDR1 LGHDT and CDR2 YNNKEL (reference sequence). This CDR3 region has 14 residues. V lost 5 bases and J lost 7, with 17 bases in between. After extraction with the RNeasy kit, 0.5 to 1 ug of the RNA was reverse transcribed using random hexamers. TCRdb analysed the immunoSEQ multiplex PCR reads with MiXCR anew, one entry per CDR3 protein. Of around 110,000 distinct CDR3 sequences in the sample, roughly 95% were seen once. The sequence came from a human donor with Susac syndrome. The chain uses TRBV3-1 and TRBJ2-5; D is perhaps TRBD2 (5 bases). Sequencing was performed on CD4+ T cells from PBMCs. CDR3 loop: CASSFRGKGVTQYF. Here the CDR3 DNA reads TGTGCCAGCAGCTTCCGGGGTAAGGGCGTGACCCAGTACTTC.